The rows below give T cell receptor beta chains drawn from one sample of a study of human T cells and chemical hapten exposure. TCRdb passed the RACE reads through MiXCR, listing each CDR3 protein once. The sample contains tens of thousands of distinct CDR3 sequences, about 10% of which appear only once. This sample comprised whole blood, obtained in connection with sensitization to the hapten diphenylcyclopropenone (DPC). The receptor set was obtained from a woman in her forties or fifties with alopecia areata. Some clones in this sample may be carry-over from other donors' samples. CDR3s include the opening cysteine and the closing phenylalanine or tryptophan. Fields, in order: V gene, clone size, D gene, J gene, CDR3 protein, CDR3 DNA. A D gene is named only where the DNA matches it firmly. Rows give clone size only sometimes, using once, few, many, or a class for an expanded clone.

v_call: TRBV7-2
clone_size: .
d_call: TRBD2
j_call: TRBJ2-1
cdr3_aa: CASSLAGLAGRSYNEQFF
cdr3_nt: TGTGCCAGCAGCTTAGCGGGGCTAGCGGGCAGGTCCTACAATGAGCAGTTCTTC

v_call: TRBV10-3
clone_size: .
d_call: .
j_call: TRBJ2-7
cdr3_aa: CAISPVSNEQYF
cdr3_nt: TGTGCCATCAGCCCAGTGAGTAATGAGCAGTACTTC

v_call: TRBV10-2
clone_size: many
d_call: TRBD1
j_call: TRBJ2-5
cdr3_aa: CASSDGQGARETQYF
cdr3_nt: TGCGCCAGCAGTGACGGACAGGGCGCCCGAGAGACCCAGTACTTC

v_call: TRBV28
clone_size: few
d_call: .
j_call: TRBJ1-1
cdr3_aa: CASWSGNTEAFF
cdr3_nt: TGTGCCAGCTGGTCGGGGAACACTGAAGCTTTCTTT

v_call: TRBV18
clone_size: many
d_call: .
j_call: TRBJ1-6
cdr3_aa: CASSPTESFNSPLHF
cdr3_nt: TGTGCCAGCTCACCAACCGAGAGTTTTAATTCACCCCTCCACTTT

v_call: TRBV12-3/TRBV12-4
clone_size: many
d_call: TRBD1
j_call: TRBJ1-1
cdr3_aa: CASSLAGGGTEAFF
cdr3_nt: TGTGCCAGCAGTTTGGCAGGGGGCGGCACTGAAGCTTTCTTT

v_call: TRBV7-9
clone_size: many
d_call: .
j_call: TRBJ1-3
cdr3_aa: CASSLRPGGNTIYF
cdr3_nt: TGTGCCAGCAGCCTCAGACCAGGCGGAAACACCATATATTTT

v_call: TRBV7-9
clone_size: few
d_call: TRBD1
j_call: TRBJ2-1
cdr3_aa: CASIPSGTGVNEQFF
cdr3_nt: TGTGCCAGCATCCCATCAGGGACAGGGGTCAATGAGCAGTTCTTC

v_call: TRBV4-2
clone_size: few
d_call: TRBD1
j_call: TRBJ2-7
cdr3_aa: CASSQDEGANPYEQYF
cdr3_nt: TGTGCCAGCAGCCAAGATGAGGGGGCGAATCCCTACGAGCAGTACTTC

v_call: TRBV19
clone_size: many
d_call: TRBD1
j_call: TRBJ1-5
cdr3_aa: CASSIDGQGAEYSNQPQHF
cdr3_nt: TGTGCCAGTAGTATAGATGGGCAGGGGGCGGAATATAGCAATCAGCCCCAGCATTTT

v_call: TRBV11-2
clone_size: many
d_call: .
j_call: TRBJ2-5
cdr3_aa: CASSSGTWSQETQYF
cdr3_nt: TGTGCCAGCAGTTCCGGGACGTGGAGCCAAGAGACCCAGTACTTC

v_call: TRBV20-1
clone_size: few
d_call: .
j_call: TRBJ2-1
cdr3_aa: CSAPGLPPYNEQFF
cdr3_nt: TGCAGTGCGCCGGGACTCCCCCCATACAATGAGCAGTTCTTC

v_call: TRBV24-1
clone_size: few
d_call: .
j_call: TRBJ1-5
cdr3_aa: CATSRADQPQHF
cdr3_nt: TGTGCCACCAGTAGGGCTGATCAGCCCCAGCATTTT

v_call: TRBV6-4
clone_size: many
d_call: .
j_call: TRBJ2-1
cdr3_aa: CASSVGRDNEQFF
cdr3_nt: TGTGCCAGCAGTGTTGGGAGAGACAATGAGCAGTTCTTC

v_call: TRBV20-1
clone_size: few
d_call: .
j_call: TRBJ2-7
cdr3_aa: CRSGGSSSYEQYF
cdr3_nt: TGCAGGTCGGGGGGCTCGAGCTCCTACGAGCAGTACTTC

v_call: TRBV6-6
clone_size: once
d_call: .
j_call: TRBJ2-3
cdr3_aa: CASSSRRGDTQYF
cdr3_nt: TGTGCCAGCAGTTCCCGGAGGGGAGATACGCAGTATTTT

v_call: TRBV11-2
clone_size: many
d_call: TRBD1
j_call: TRBJ1-4
cdr3_aa: CASSKQGNTNEKLFF
cdr3_nt: TGTGCCAGCAGCAAACAGGGGAACACTAATGAAAAACTGTTTTTT

v_call: TRBV29-1
clone_size: .
d_call: TRBD1
j_call: TRBJ1-1
cdr3_aa: CSAWDRMNTEAFF
cdr3_nt: TGCAGCGCTTGGGACAGGATGAACACTGAAGCTTTCTTT

v_call: TRBV5-1
clone_size: many
d_call: .
j_call: TRBJ2-6
cdr3_aa: CASSLVVGAGANVLTF
cdr3_nt: TGCGCCAGCAGCTTGGTGGTTGGCGCTGGGGCCAACGTCCTGACTTTC

v_call: TRBV5-4
clone_size: medium-sized
d_call: .
j_call: TRBJ1-1
cdr3_aa: CASSFEKGLNTEAFF
cdr3_nt: TGTGCCAGCAGCTTTGAAAAGGGGCTCAACACTGAAGCTTTCTTT

v_call: TRBV4-3
clone_size: many
d_call: .
j_call: TRBJ2-7
cdr3_aa: CASSQVYGASYEQYF
cdr3_nt: TGCGCCAGCAGCCAAGTTTACGGGGCATCCTACGAGCAGTACTTC

v_call: TRBV10-1
clone_size: .
d_call: TRBD1
j_call: TRBJ1-6
cdr3_aa: CASGPPGGNGSPLHF
cdr3_nt: TGCGCCAGCGGCCCTCCAGGGGGTAATGGGTCACCCCTCCACTTT

v_call: TRBV5-1
clone_size: many
d_call: .
j_call: TRBJ1-1
cdr3_aa: CASSLHDRPNTEAFF
cdr3_nt: TGCGCCAGCAGCTTGCATGACAGGCCGAACACTGAAGCTTTCTTT

v_call: TRBV2
clone_size: many
d_call: TRBD1
j_call: TRBJ1-5
cdr3_aa: CASSEGQPISNQPQHF
cdr3_nt: TGTGCCAGCAGTGAGGGACAGCCGATTAGCAATCAGCCCCAGCATTTT

v_call: TRBV12-3/TRBV12-4
clone_size: many
d_call: TRBD1
j_call: TRBJ2-7
cdr3_aa: CASRGQASSYEQYF
cdr3_nt: TGTGCCAGCAGGGGACAGGCGAGCTCCTACGAGCAGTACTTC

v_call: TRBV10-3
clone_size: .
d_call: .
j_call: TRBJ2-1
cdr3_aa: CAISESQSYNEQFF
cdr3_nt: TGTGCCATCAGTGAGTCGCAGTCCTACAATGAGCAGTTCTTC

v_call: TRBV3-1
clone_size: .
d_call: TRBD1
j_call: TRBJ1-5
cdr3_aa: CASSQDWTGNQGPQHF
cdr3_nt: TGTGCCAGCAGCCAAGATTGGACAGGGAACCAGGGGCCCCAGCATTTT

v_call: TRBV10-2
clone_size: many
d_call: TRBD1
j_call: TRBJ2-3
cdr3_aa: CASREGQGGGDTQYF
cdr3_nt: TGCGCCAGCAGAGAAGGACAGGGGGGCGGAGATACGCAGTATTTT

v_call: TRBV20-1
clone_size: .
d_call: TRBD2
j_call: TRBJ2-1
cdr3_aa: CSARDIAGGLNEQFF
cdr3_nt: TGCAGTGCTAGGGATATAGCGGGGGGGCTAAATGAGCAGTTCTTC

v_call: TRBV7-3
clone_size: many
d_call: TRBD1
j_call: TRBJ1-2
cdr3_aa: CASSRTGGAEGYTF
cdr3_nt: TGTGCCAGCAGCAGGACAGGGGGCGCGGAAGGCTACACCTTC

v_call: TRBV4-2
clone_size: .
d_call: .
j_call: TRBJ1-2
cdr3_aa: CASSQDLVQDFHYGYTF
cdr3_nt: TGTGCCAGCAGCCAAGATTTGGTCCAGGACTTCCACTATGGCTACACCTTC

v_call: TRBV12-3/TRBV12-4
clone_size: few
d_call: .
j_call: TRBJ1-2
cdr3_aa: CASSFLGGYTF
cdr3_nt: TGTGCCAGCAGTTTCTTAGGTGGCTACACCTTC

v_call: TRBV20-1
clone_size: few
d_call: .
j_call: TRBJ1-1
cdr3_aa: CSAGGVRGFFDTEAFF
cdr3_nt: TGCAGTGCTGGAGGGGTAAGGGGTTTTTTCGACACTGAAGCTTTCTTT

v_call: TRBV3-1
clone_size: few
d_call: .
j_call: TRBJ2-3
cdr3_aa: CASSQANTDTQYF
cdr3_nt: TGTGCCAGCAGCCAAGCCAACACAGATACGCAGTATTTT

v_call: TRBV7-3
clone_size: many
d_call: .
j_call: TRBJ2-7
cdr3_aa: CASSATVQRSSYEQYF
cdr3_nt: TGTGCCAGCAGCGCGACAGTCCAGAGGAGCTCCTACGAGCAGTACTTC

v_call: TRBV12-3/TRBV12-4
clone_size: few
d_call: .
j_call: TRBJ1-3
cdr3_aa: CASSLKAGSYTIYF
cdr3_nt: TGTGCCAGCAGTTTGAAGGCAGGGAGTTACACCATATATTTT

v_call: TRBV27
clone_size: many
d_call: TRBD1
j_call: TRBJ1-1
cdr3_aa: CASRPGQGASGTFF
cdr3_nt: TGTGCCAGCAGGCCGGGACAGGGGGCATCGGGGACTTTCTTT

v_call: TRBV5-1
clone_size: few
d_call: .
j_call: TRBJ2-4
cdr3_aa: CASSLGRAKNIQYF
cdr3_nt: TGCGCCAGCAGCTTGGGGAGAGCCAAAAACATTCAGTACTTC

v_call: TRBV29-1
clone_size: many
d_call: TRBD1
j_call: TRBJ1-1
cdr3_aa: CSVEGQQNTEAFF
cdr3_nt: TGCAGCGTTGAGGGACAGCAGAACACTGAAGCTTTCTTT

v_call: TRBV5-5
clone_size: many
d_call: .
j_call: TRBJ2-1
cdr3_aa: CASSLAPATYNEQFF
cdr3_nt: TGTGCCAGCAGCTTGGCTCCAGCTACCTACAATGAGCAGTTCTTC

v_call: TRBV29-1
clone_size: many
d_call: .
j_call: TRBJ1-1
cdr3_aa: CSVGWGTEAFF
cdr3_nt: TGCAGCGTTGGTTGGGGAACCGAAGCTTTCTTT

v_call: TRBV6-6
clone_size: .
d_call: .
j_call: TRBJ2-3
cdr3_aa: CASGSNGRLGDTQYF
cdr3_nt: TGTGCCAGCGGGTCGAATGGGAGATTAGGGGATACGCAGTATTTT

v_call: TRBV7-9
clone_size: many
d_call: .
j_call: TRBJ2-5
cdr3_aa: CASSTTEGETQYF
cdr3_nt: TGTGCCAGCAGCACCACGGAGGGGGAGACCCAGTACTTC

v_call: TRBV4-2
clone_size: few
d_call: .
j_call: TRBJ1-1
cdr3_aa: CASSPGELNTEAFF
cdr3_nt: TGTGCCAGCAGCCCAGGGGAACTGAACACTGAAGCTTTCTTT

v_call: TRBV7-8
clone_size: .
d_call: .
j_call: TRBJ2-5
cdr3_aa: CASSLGPGGETQYF
cdr3_nt: TGTGCCAGCAGCTTGGGCCCAGGCGGGGAGACCCAGTACTTC

v_call: TRBV11-1
clone_size: once
d_call: .
j_call: TRBJ2-4
cdr3_aa: CASSFDLAKNIQYF
cdr3_nt: TGTGCCAGCAGCTTCGACCTAGCCAAAAACATTCAGTACTTC

v_call: TRBV28
clone_size: many
d_call: .
j_call: TRBJ2-1
cdr3_aa: CASTPETTYNEQFF
cdr3_nt: TGTGCCAGCACCCCTGAGACTACCTACAATGAGCAGTTCTTC

v_call: TRBV12-3/TRBV12-4
clone_size: .
d_call: .
j_call: TRBJ1-5
cdr3_aa: CASSPVMGANQPQHF
cdr3_nt: TGTGCCAGCAGTCCGGTCATGGGTGCCAATCAGCCCCAGCATTTT

v_call: TRBV23-1
clone_size: many
d_call: .
j_call: TRBJ2-3
cdr3_aa: CASSQPPGTLSTDTQYF
cdr3_nt: TGCGCCAGCAGTCAGCCCCCCGGGACATTAAGCACAGATACGCAGTATTTT